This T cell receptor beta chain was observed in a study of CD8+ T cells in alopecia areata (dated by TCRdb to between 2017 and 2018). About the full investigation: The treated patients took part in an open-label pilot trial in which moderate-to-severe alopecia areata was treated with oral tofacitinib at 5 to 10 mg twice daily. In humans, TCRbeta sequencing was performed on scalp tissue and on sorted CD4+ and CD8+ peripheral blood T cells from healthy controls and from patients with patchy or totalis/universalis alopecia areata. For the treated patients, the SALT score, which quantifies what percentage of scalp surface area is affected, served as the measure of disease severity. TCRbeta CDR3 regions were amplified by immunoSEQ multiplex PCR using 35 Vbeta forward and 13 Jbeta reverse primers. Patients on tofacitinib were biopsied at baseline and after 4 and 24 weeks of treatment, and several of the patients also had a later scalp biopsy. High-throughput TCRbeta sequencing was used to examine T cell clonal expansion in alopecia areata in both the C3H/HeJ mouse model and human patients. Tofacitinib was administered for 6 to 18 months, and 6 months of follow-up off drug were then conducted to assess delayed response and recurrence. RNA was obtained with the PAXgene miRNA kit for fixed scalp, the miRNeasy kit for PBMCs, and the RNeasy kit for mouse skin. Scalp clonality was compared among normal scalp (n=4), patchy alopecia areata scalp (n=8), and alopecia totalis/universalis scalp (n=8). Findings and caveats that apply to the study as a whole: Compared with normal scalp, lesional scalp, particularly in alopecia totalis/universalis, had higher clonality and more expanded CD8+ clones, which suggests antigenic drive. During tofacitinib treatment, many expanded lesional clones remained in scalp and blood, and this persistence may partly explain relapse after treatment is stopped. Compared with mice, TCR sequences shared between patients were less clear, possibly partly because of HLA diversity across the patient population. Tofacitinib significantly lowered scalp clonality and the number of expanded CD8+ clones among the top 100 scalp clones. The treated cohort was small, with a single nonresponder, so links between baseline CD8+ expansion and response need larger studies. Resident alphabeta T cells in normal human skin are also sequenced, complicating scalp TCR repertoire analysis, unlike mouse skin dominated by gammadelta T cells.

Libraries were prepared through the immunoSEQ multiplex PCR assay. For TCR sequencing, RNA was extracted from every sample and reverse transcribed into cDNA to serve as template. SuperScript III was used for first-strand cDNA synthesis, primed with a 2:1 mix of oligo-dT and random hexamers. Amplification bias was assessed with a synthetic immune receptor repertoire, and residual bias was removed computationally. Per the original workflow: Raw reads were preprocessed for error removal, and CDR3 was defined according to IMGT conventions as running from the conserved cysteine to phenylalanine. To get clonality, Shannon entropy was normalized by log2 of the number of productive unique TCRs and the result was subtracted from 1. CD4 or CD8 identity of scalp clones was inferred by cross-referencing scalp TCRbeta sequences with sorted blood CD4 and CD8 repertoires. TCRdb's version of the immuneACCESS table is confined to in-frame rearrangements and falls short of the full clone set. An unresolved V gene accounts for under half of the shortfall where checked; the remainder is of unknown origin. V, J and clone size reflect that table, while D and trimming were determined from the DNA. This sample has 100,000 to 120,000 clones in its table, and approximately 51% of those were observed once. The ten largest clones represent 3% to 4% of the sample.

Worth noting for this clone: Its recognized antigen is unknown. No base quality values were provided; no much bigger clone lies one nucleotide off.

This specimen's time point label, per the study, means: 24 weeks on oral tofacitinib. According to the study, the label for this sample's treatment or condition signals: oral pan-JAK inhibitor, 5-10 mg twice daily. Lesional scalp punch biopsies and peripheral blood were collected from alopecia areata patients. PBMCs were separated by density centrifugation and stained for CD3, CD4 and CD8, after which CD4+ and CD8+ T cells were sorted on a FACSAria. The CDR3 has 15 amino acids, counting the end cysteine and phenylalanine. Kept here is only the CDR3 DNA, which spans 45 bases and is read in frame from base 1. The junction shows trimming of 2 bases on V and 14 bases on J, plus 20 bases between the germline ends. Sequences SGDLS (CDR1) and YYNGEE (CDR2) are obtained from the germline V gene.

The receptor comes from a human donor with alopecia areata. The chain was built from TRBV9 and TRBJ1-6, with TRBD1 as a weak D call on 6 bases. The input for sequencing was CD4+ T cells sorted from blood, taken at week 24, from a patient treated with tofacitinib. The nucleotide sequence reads TGTGCCAGCAGCGTGGAGACCGGGACACCCATAACCCTCCACTTT. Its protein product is CASSVETGTPITLHF.